This T cell receptor beta chain was documented in a study of blood T cell repertoires in COVID-19. Across the whole study: Material from acute and convalescent COVID-19 was sourced from the United States, Italy and Spain. Nucleic acid was either cDNA or gDNA, and it came from T cells, B-cell-depleted T cells, or PBMCs.

The cohort comprised adults aged 18 to 89 years residing in 24 US areas. The CDR3 contains 14 residues. J was trimmed by 6 bases and V by 4 bases; bases with no gene match: 5. Per germline, CDR1 SEHNR and CDR2 FQNEAQ (reference sequence). In the authors' workflow: Quantification of nucleated cells was approximated via reference gene primer amplification. Here immunoSEQ multiplex PCR was the method, and the copy in TCRdb shows in-frame clones only, minus some. That table supplies the V and J calls and clone size; D and trimming were determined from the DNA. Of approximately 210,000 clones listed, more than 70% are singletons.

This chain joins TRBV7-9 and TRBJ1-4; the match to TRBD1 covers 7 bases. The source of this sequence is a man aged 25-40 years with acute COVID-19. What was sequenced was PBMCs or T cells enriched from blood (not recorded which). The CDR3 DNA sequence: TGTGCCAGCAGCTCGACAGGGTGGGATGAAAAACTGTTTTTT. Translated, it gives CASSSTGWDEKLFF.